This T cell receptor (beta chain) was captured in a study of blood T cell repertoires in COVID-19. Original handling: Reference gene primer amplification in the assay estimated nucleated cell counts. Libraries were prepared by immunoSEQ multiplex PCR; TCRdb keeps only in-frame clonotypes and omits some of them. The V and J calls and clone size come from that table; D and trimming were worked out from the DNA. Of under 250,000 clones in the sample, around 88% were seen once. Germline V gives CDR1 SGHVS, CDR2 FQNEAQ. The trim removed 4 bases at V and 10 bases at J, leaving 5 bases unmatched. This CDR3 comprises 13 residues.

The chain links TRBV7-8 to TRBJ2-2; 8 nucleotides agree with TRBD1. The origin of this receptor is a man older than 75 with acute or convalescent COVID-19. The source material was peripheral blood. DNA of the CDR3: TGTGCCAGCAGCTCCGTGACAGGGGTGGAGCTGTTTTTT. Amino acids: CASSSVTGVELFF.